This TCR beta chain was sequenced during a study of blood T cells in healthy people across ages. Notes on the study in general: Percentage of naive T cells showed a strong correlation with TCR beta diversity.

Peripheral blood was drawn, approximately 9.7 milliliters per donor. This CDR3 region has 15 residues. Deletions cut 0 bases from V and 2 bases from J, with 5 bases between. Germline V gene lookup returns CDR1 SGHDN and CDR2 FVKESK. The second PCR ran roughly 7 to 11 cycles with a sample-barcoded 5' primer and J-beta primers. TCRdb reprocessed the 5' RACE reads with MiXCR, giving one entry per CDR3 protein. The sample has 780,000 or so distinct CDR3 sequences; approximately 53% are singletons. This clonotype has just a few counts. The target antigen is unknown. Sequencing used blood. The sequence derives from a man aged 35 to 55 in good health. The chain is built from TRBV14 and TRBJ1-6; D gene ambiguous. CDR3 protein: CASSQEGAYNSPLHF. In DNA, the CDR3 is TGTGCCAGCAGCCAAGAGGGTGCCTATAATTCACCCCTCCACTTT. The complete variable domain, with remaining parts taken from reference TRBV14 and TRBJ1-6, reads EAGVTQFPSHSVIEKGQTVTLRCDPISGHDNLYWYRRVMGKEIKFLLHFVKESKQDESGMPNNRFLAERTGGTYSTLKVQPAELEDSGVYFCASSQEGAYNSPLHFGNGTRLTVT.